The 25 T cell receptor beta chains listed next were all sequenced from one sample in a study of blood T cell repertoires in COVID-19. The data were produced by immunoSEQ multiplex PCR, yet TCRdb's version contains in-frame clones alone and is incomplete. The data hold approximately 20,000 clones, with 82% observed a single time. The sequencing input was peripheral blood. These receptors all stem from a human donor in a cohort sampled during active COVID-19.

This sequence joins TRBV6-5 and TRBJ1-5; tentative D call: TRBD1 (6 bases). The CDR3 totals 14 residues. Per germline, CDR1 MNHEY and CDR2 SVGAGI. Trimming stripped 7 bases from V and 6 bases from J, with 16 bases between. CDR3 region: CASKRQEAGQPQHF. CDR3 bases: TGTGCCAGCAAGAGACAGGAGGCCGGTCAGCCCCAGCATTTT.

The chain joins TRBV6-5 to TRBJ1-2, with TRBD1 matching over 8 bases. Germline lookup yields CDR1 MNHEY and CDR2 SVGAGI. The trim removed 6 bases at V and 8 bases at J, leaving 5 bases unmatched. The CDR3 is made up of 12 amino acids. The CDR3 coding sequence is TGTGCCAGCAGCCACAGGGGGGAAGGCTACACCTTC. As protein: CASSHRGEGYTF.

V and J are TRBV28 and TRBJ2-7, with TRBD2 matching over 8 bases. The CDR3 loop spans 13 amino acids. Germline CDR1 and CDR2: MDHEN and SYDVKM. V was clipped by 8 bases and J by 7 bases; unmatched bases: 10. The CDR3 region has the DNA TGTGCCAGCGGATTAGCGGGATCGCGGGAGCAGTACTTC. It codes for CASGLAGSREQYF.

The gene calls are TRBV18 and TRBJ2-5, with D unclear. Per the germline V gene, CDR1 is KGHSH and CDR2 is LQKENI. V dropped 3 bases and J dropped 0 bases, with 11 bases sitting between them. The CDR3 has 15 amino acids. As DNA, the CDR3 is TGTGCCAGCTCACCGACTTATCCCGACCAAGAGACCCAGTACTTC. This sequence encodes CASSPTYPDQETQYF.

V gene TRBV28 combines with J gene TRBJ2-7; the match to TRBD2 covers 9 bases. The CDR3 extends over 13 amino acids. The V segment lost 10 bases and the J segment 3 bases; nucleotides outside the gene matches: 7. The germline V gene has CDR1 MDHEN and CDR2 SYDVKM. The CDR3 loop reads CATMTSGNYEQYF. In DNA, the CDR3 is TGTGCCACCATGACTAGCGGAAACTACGAGCAGTACTTC.

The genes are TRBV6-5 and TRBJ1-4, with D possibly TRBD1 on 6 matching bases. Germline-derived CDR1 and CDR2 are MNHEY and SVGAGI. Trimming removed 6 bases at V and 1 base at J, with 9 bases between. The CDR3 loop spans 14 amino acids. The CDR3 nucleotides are TGTGCCAGCAGCCGGACAGTAACTAATGAAAAACTGTTTTTT. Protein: CASSRTVTNEKLFF.

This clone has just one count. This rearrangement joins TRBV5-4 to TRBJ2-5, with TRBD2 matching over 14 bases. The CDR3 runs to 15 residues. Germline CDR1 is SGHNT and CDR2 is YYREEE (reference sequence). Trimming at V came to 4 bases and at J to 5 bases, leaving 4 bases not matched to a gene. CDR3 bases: TGTGCCAGCAGCACGGGACTAGCGGGAGTGGAGACCCAGTACTTC. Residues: CASSTGLAGVETQYF.

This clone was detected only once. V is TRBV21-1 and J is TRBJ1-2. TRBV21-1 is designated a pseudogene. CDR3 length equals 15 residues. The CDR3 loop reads CASSKDGEGLYGYTF. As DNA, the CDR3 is TGTGCCAGCAGCAAAGATGGGGAGGGACTCTATGGCTACACCTTC.

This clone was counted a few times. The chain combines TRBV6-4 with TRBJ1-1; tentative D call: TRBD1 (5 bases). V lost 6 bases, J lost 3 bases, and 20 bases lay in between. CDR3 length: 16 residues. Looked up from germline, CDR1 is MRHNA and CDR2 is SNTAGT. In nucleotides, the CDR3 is TGTGCCAGCAGCCCTTCTGGGGAACAGGCCCACACTGAAGCTTTCTTT. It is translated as CASSPSGEQAHTEAFF.

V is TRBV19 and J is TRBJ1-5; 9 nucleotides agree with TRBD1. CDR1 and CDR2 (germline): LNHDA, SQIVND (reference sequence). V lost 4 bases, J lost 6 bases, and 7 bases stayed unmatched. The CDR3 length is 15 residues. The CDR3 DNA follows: TGTGCCAGTAGTACCCGCCGGGACAGGGCTCAGCCCCAGCATTTT. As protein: CASSTRRDRAQPQHF.

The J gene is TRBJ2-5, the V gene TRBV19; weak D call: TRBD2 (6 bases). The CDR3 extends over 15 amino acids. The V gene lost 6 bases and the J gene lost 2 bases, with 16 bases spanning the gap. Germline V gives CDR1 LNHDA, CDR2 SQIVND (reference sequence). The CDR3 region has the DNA TGTGCCAGTAGAGGGACCCGAGGACTACAAGAGACCCAGTACTTC. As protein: CASRGTRGLQETQYF.

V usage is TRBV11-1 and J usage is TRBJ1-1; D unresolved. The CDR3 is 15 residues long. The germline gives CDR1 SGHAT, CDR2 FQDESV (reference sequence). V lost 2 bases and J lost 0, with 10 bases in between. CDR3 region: CASSLYEGMNTEAFF. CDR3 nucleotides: TGTGCCAGCAGCTTATACGAGGGAATGAACACTGAAGCTTTCTTT.

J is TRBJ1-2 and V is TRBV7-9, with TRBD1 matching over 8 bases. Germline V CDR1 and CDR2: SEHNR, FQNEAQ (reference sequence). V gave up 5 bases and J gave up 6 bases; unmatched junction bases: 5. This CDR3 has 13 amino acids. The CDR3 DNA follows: TGTGCCAGCAGCGTCACAGGGGGTAATGGCTACACCTTC. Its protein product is CASSVTGGNGYTF.

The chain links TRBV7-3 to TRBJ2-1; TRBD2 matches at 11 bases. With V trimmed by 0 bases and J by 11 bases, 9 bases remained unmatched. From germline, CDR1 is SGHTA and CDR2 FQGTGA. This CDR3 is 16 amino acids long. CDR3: CASSLTGRLAGPKQFF. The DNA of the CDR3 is TGTGCCAGCAGCTTAACCGGTCGACTAGCGGGACCTAAGCAGTTCTTC.

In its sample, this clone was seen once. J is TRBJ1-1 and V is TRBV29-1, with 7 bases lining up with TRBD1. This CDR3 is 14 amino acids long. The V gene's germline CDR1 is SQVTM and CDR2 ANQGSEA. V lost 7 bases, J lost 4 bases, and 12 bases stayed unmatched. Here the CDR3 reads CSADYSTGSTEAFF. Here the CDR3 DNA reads TGCAGCGCTGACTATTCGACAGGGAGCACTGAAGCTTTCTTT.

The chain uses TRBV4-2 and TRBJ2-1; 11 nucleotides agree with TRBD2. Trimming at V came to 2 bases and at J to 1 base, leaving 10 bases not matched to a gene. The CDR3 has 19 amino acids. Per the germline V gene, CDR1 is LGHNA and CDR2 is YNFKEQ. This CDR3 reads CASSQRGGTSGGSYNEQFF. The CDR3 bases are TGTGCCAGCAGCCAAAGGGGCGGGACTAGCGGAGGTTCCTACAATGAGCAGTTCTTC.

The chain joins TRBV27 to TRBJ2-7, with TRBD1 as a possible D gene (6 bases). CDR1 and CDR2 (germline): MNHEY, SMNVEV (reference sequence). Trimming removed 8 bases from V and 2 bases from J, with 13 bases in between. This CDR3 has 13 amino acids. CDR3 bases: TGTGCCAGCTGTCCAGGGGACCCCTACGAGCAGTACTTC. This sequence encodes CASCPGDPYEQYF.

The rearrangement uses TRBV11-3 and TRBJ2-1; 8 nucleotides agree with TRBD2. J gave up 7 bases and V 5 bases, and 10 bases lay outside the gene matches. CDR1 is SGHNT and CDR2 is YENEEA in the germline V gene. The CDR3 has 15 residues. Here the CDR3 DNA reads TGTGCCAGCAGCCCGAGGGGACTAGGAGCAAATGAGCAGTTCTTC. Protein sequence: CASSPRGLGANEQFF.

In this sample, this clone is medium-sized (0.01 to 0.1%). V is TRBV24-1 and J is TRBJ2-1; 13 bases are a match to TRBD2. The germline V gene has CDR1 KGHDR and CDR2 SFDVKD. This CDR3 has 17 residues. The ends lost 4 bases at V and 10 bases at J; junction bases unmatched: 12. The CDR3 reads CATSDPTSGRALGEQFF. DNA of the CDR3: TGTGCCACCAGTGACCCAACTAGCGGGAGGGCCTTGGGGGAGCAGTTCTTC.

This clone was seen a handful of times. The CDR3 sequence is CASSPSDSSEAFF. CDR3 DNA sequence: TGTGCCAGCAGTCCGTCGGACAGCTCTGAAGCTTTCTTT. The V gene is TRBV6-4, the J gene TRBJ1-1, with D perhaps TRBD1 (6 bases). CDR3 length: 13 amino acids. V lost 5 bases and J lost 6, with 13 bases in between. Germline V CDR1 and CDR2: MRHNA, SNTAGT.

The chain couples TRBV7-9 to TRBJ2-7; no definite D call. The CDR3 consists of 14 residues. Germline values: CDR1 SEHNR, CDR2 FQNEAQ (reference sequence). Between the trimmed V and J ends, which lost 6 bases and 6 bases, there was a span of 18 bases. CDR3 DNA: TGTGCCAGCAGTAACGAGCCCCGCTCTCTCGAGCAGTACTTC. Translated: CASSNEPRSLEQYF. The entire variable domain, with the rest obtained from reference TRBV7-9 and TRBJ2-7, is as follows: DTGVSQNPRHKITKRGQNVTFRCDPISEHNRLYWYRQTLGQGPEFLTYFQNEAQLEKSRLLSDRFSAERPKGSFSTLEIQRTEQGDSAMYLCASSNEPRSLEQYFGPGTRLTVT.

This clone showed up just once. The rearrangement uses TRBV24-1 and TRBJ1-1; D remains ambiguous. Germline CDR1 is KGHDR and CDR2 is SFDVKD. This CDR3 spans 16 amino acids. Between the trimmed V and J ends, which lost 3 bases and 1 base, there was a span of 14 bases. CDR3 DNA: TGTGCCACCAGTGATCCCAGTCGCACGGGGAACACTGAAGCTTTCTTT. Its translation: CATSDPSRTGNTEAFF.

This chain's CDR3 is CASSPISGTGLVPQHF. CDR3 in DNA: TGTGCCAGCAGTCCTATTTCCGGGACAGGGCTTGTGCCCCAGCATTTT. The chain is built from TRBV28 and TRBJ1-5, with TRBD1 matching over 9 bases. The V segment lost 5 bases and the J segment 9 bases; nucleotides outside the gene matches: 14. Germline CDR1 reads MDHEN; CDR2 reads SYDVKM. The CDR3 is made up of 16 amino acids. The full variable domain, with the rest looked up from reference TRBV28 and TRBJ1-5, is DVKVTQSSRYLVKRTGEKVFLECVQDMDHENMFWYRQDPGLGLRLIYFSYDVKMKEKGDIPEGYSVSREKKERFSLILESASTNQTSMYLCASSPISGTGLVPQHFGDGTRLSIL.

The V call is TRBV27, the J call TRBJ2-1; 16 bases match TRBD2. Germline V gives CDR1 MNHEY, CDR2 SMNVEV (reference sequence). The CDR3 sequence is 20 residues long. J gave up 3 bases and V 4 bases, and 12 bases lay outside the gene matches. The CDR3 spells CASSSPGLAGGKGLYNEQFF. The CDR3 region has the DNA TGTGCCAGCAGTTCTCCGGGACTAGCGGGAGGGAAGGGGCTCTACAATGAGCAGTTCTTC.

CDR3 nucleotide sequence: TGTGCCAGTTATAACAGGGTTTCTTACAATGAGCAGTTCTTC. This sequence encodes CASYNRVSYNEQFF. The chain combines TRBV6-5 with TRBJ2-1; TRBD1 is a possible D gene (6 bases). CDR3 length: 14 amino acids. Trimming shortened V by 9 bases and J by 4 bases, and 16 bases separated the two germline ends. Germline assignment: CDR1 MNHEY and CDR2 SVGAGI.